This TCR beta chain was obtained from a study of shared clonotypes between healthy human individuals (dated by TCRdb to about 2020). Study-level background: The cohort included a few men and a couple of women between 18 and 49 years of age. Per donor, three plates each were used for CD4 naive and CD4 memory, two for CD8 naive, and one for CD8 memory. Between about 0.85 and 8.9 billion PBMCs per donor were obtained by leukapheresis. To increase sequencing depth and limit assay-specific biases, different laboratories used diverse techniques to prepare libraries and sequence TCR repertoires. Blood TCR repertoires of roughly 5 healthy adults were deeply sequenced to estimate repertoire size and the extent of clonotype sharing between individuals.

Notes on this clone: Its binding antigen is unknown. No much larger clone exists at a distance of one base, and base qualities are not known.

Sequences SQVTM (CDR1) and ANQGSEA (CDR2) are obtained from the germline V gene. V is reduced by 7 bases and J by 8 bases, leaving a spacing of 21 bases between them. Inclusive of the bounding cysteine and phenylalanine, the CDR3 is 14 residues long. Of all the DNA, just the CDR3 is kept, 42 bases in frame from base 1. Using the deep immunoSEQ assay, multiplex PCR amplified TCR CDR3 regions from genomic DNA. Genomic DNA extracted from each cell subset was distributed evenly over all wells of several immunoSEQ 96-well plates, and each plate served as one replicate. For sorted subsets, each replicate PCR was loaded with 200 to 250 ng genomic DNA, equivalent to some 31,000 T cell genomes. The purified libraries were quantified using a Qubit 3.0 fluorometer, sized with a Bioanalyzer 2100, and then quantified again using the KAPA Library Quantification kit. Each immunoSEQ 96-well plate was sequenced on its own single-read 150-cycle Illumina NextSeq 550 flow cell. On the study's bioinformatics: Because the immunoSEQ output included only junctional sequences and no quality scores, the filtering could not be the same as the filtering used for full-length reads. Sequences were annotated with PyIR, a Python wrapper for IgBLAST v1.9, using IMGT germline references to assign V/J genes and CDR3. Any read was removed if the V/J assignment was weak (E-value above 1e-6), the CDR3 was missing, or the read contained stop codons, out-of-frame junctions, or ambiguous translated residues. V3J clonotypes were defined by identical inferred V gene, J gene, and CDR3 amino acid sequence. To compute the percentage overlap between repertoires, the number of shared unique clonotypes was divided by the size of the smaller repertoire. Three approaches were used to assess repertoire richness: RTK rarefaction, the Chao1 estimator, and Recon v2.1 estimates of unobserved clonotypes. Generation probabilities for all TCRbeta clonotypes obtained by the gDNA method from four donors were computed using OLGA. In its TCRdb copy, this immuneACCESS table keeps in-frame sequences only and misses some clones. Where compared with another copy, unresolved V genes explain less than half of these, and the others have no known cause. V, J and clone size derive from that table, while D and trimming were established from the DNA sequence. The sample includes about 2.1 million clones, with approximately 92% observed a single time. The top ten hold around 1.7% of the sample.

The research as a whole found: Pairwise subsampling indicated that sequencing depth was expected to affect the degree of clonotype sharing among donors. Larger estimated clonotype richness was generally found for naive subsets than for memory subsets. The genetic and exposure-history diversity represented was limited by the small number of donors. Sampling was restricted to blood, and TCR repertoires in tissue are likely to differ from TCR repertoires in blood. Compared with non-shared clonotypes, the clonotypes found in all four sorted-subset donors had higher generation probabilities. When a handful of donors were compared, the shared fraction of clonotypes was 5% to 6.5% for naive CD4, approximately 3.3% for naive CD8, more than 2% for memory CD4, and 0.35% to 0.5% for memory CD8. Even with the large sequencing depth, rarefaction of the sorted-subset datasets indicated that sequencing was incomplete.

CD8 naive samples were obtained by positive selection for CCR7 among CD45RO-negative cells, yielding a CD45RA+CCR7+ population from which TemRA cells were excluded. Healthy HIV-negative adults with no recently reported acute infections or vaccinations were included as donors. All donors were Caucasian adults living in Nashville, Tennessee, USA. After blood collection by leukapheresis, PBMCs were isolated using Ficoll-Histopaque density gradient centrifugation and then cryopreserved in the vapor phase of liquid nitrogen. Analytical flow cytometry was used to check the purity and quantity of every magnetically sorted T cell population. From each sorted fraction, genomic DNA was isolated and quantified by UV absorbance on a Nanodrop 2000c.

The V gene is TRBV29-1 and the J gene is TRBJ2-1; a weak D assignment points to TRBD2 (6 bases agree). The clonotype was recovered from a man younger than 35 in good health. Some clones in this sample may be carry-over from other donors' samples. Material for sequencing was naive CD8+ T cells from PBMCs. The intended sense of this specimen's cell subset or site label: CD45RA+CCR7+. The CDR3 in this case is CSAEEGTRDYEQFF. The nucleotide sequence is TGCAGCGCCGAAGAGGGGACTCGGGACTATGAGCAGTTCTTC.